This TCR beta chain derives from a study of T cell repertoires in ileal Crohn's disease. Study overall: Patients had a median 7.9-year disease duration, and roughly 32% were active smokers. About half of patients got postoperative therapy: about a dozen thiopurines, around 20 anti-TNF. Findings of the study overall: Compared with non-smokers, active smokers at surgery showed more clonal expansions.

Some clones are missing from TCRdb's copy, which holds only in-frame ones; the method was immunoSEQ multiplex PCR. Of around 5,000 clones in the sample, over 65% are singletons; the top ten hold 20% to 25%. As for this clone: Antigen specificity is unknown.

Sequences were obtained from ileal tissue. This TCR was sampled from an adult with Crohn's disease.

The CDR3 DNA follows: TGTGCCAGCAGCCACGAATGCGGGGGGAGGCCAGATACGCAGTATTTT. This sequence encodes CASSHECGGRPDTQYF. The rearrangement joins TRBV12-1 to TRBJ2-3; the table's D call of TRBD2 was not tested on the DNA. TRBV12-1 corresponds to a pseudogene. The CDR3 contains 16 residues.